Included here is one T cell receptor beta chain sequence, with context. Its antigen is not identified. Between the trimmed V and J ends, which lost 7 bases and 2 bases, there was a span of 14 bases. The CDR3 runs 15 residues. Germline V gives CDR1 LNHDA, CDR2 SQIVND (reference sequence). This PCR relied on a set of 60 Vbeta primers and 13 Jbeta primers. TCRdb keeps only in-frame clones here, not all; method: immunoSEQ multiplex PCR. The sample contains fewer than 140,000 clones, roughly four fifths of which appear only once. These data come from a study of cytomegalovirus exposure and HLA in healthy donors. Study-wide background: HLA-typed donors were the source of 80 million to 90 million unique TCRs, which an early data release held. Whole-study results and caveats: Sequencing likely generated an artifact that appeared as a cluster of highly shared sequence variants. The authors listed around 150 TCR beta chains as cytomegalovirus-associated.

Sequencing used PBMCs. The chain uses TRBV19 and TRBJ1-4; the D gene is possibly TRBD1 (5 bases). This receptor was identified in a male donor in good health and CMV-seropositive. The DNA for the CDR3 is TGTGCCAGTAAGGGTTTCGGGGGGACTAATGAAAAACTGTTTTTT. Encoded protein: CASKGFGGTNEKLFF.